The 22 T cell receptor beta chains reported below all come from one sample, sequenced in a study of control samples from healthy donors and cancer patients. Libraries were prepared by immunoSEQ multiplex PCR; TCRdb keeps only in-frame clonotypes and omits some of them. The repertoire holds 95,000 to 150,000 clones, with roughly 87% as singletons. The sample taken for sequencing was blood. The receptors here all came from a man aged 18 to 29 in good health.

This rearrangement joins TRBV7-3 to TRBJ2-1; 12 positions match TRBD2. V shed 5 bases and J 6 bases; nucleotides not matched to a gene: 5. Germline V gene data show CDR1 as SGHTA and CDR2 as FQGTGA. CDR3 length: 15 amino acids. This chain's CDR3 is CASSRTSGALNEQFF. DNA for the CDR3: TGTGCCAGCAGCCGGACTAGCGGGGCCCTCAATGAGCAGTTCTTC.

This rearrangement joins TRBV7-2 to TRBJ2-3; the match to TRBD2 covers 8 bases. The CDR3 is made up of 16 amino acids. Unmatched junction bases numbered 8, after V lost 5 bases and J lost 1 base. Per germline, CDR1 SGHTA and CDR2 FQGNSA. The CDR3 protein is CASSQGLVVGTDTQYF. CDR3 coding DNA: TGTGCCAGCAGCCAGGGACTAGTCGTTGGCACAGATACGCAGTATTTT.

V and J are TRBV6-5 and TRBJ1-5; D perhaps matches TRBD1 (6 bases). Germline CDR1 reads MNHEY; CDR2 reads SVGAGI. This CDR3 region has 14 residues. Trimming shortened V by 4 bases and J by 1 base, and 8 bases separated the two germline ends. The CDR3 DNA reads TGTGCCAGCAGTTTCCAGGGGAGCAATCAGCCCCAGCATTTT. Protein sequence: CASSFQGSNQPQHF.

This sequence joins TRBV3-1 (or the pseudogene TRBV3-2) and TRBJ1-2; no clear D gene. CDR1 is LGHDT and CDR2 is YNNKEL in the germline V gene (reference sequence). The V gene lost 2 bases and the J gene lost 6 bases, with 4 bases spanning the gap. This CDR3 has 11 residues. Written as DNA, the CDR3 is TGTGCCAGCAGCCAACATAATGGCTACACCTTC. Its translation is CASSQHNGYTF.

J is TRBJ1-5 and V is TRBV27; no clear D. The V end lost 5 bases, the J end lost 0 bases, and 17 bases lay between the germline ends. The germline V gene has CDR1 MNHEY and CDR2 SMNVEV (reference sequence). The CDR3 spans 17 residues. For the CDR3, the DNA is TGTGCCAGCAGTCAAAACCCTTCCACAACTAGCAATCAGCCCCAGCATTTT. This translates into CASSQNPSTTSNQPQHF.

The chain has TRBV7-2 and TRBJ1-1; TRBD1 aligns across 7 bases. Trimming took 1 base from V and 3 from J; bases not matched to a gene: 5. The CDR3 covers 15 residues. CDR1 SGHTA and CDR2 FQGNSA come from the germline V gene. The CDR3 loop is CASSLEGARDTEAFF. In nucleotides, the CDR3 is TGTGCCAGCAGCTTAGAGGGGGCGCGTGACACTGAAGCTTTCTTT. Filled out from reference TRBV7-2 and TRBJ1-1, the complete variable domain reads GAGVSQSPSNKVTEKGKDVELRCDPISGHTALYWYRQSLGQGLEFLIYFQGNSAPDKSGLPSDRFSAERTGGSVSTLTIQRTQQEDSAVYLCASSLEGARDTEAFFGQGTRLTVV.

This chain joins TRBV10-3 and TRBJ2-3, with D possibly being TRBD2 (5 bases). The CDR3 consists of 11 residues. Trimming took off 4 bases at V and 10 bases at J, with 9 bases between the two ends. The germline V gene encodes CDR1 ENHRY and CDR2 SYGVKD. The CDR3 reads CAISGGKAQYF. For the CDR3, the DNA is TGTGCCATCAGTGGAGGGAAGGCGCAGTATTTT.

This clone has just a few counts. The CDR3 bases are TGCGCCAGCAGTGACGGTACTAGCGGGAGGAGCGAGCAGTTCTTC. As protein: CASSDGTSGRSEQFF. This sequence joins TRBV10-1 and TRBJ2-1, with 12 positions matching TRBD2. Trimming cost V 3 bases and J 10 bases; bases outside gene matches: 7. The CDR3 length is 15 residues. In germline, CDR1 is WNHNN, CDR2 SYGVQD (reference sequence).

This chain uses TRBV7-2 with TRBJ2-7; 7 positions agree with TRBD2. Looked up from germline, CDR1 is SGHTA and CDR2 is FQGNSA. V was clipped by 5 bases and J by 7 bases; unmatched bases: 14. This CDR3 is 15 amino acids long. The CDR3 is CASSAFGGSREEQYF. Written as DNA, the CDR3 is TGTGCCAGCAGCGCGTTTGGCGGGAGTCGGGAGGAGCAGTACTTC.

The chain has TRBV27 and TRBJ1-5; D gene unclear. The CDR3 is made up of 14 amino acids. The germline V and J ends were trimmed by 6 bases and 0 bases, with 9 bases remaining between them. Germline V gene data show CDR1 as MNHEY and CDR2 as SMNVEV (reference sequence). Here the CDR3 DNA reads TGTGCCAGCAGGGATAGATATAGCAATCAGCCCCAGCATTTT. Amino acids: CASRDRYSNQPQHF.

This chain's CDR3 is CASSLNSRTSYEQYF. The CDR3 DNA reads TGCGCCAGCAGCTTGAACAGTAGAACCTCCTACGAGCAGTACTTC. V and J are TRBV5-1 and TRBJ2-7; D is uncertain. This CDR3 has 15 residues. Deletions cut 1 base from V and 0 bases from J, with 11 bases between. Germline loops: CDR1 SGHRS, CDR2 YFSETQ.

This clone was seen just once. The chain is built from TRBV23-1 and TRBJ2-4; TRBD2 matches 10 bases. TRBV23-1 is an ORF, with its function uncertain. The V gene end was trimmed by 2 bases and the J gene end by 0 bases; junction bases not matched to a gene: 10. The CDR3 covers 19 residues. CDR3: CASSQPHQREGRAKNIQYF. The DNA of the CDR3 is TGCGCCAGCAGTCAACCACATCAGCGGGAGGGCCGAGCCAAAAACATTCAGTACTTC.

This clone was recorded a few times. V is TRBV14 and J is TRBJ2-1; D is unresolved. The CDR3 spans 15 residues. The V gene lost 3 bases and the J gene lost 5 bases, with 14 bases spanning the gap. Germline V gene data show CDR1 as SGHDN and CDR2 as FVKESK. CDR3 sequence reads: CASSHLGAGDNEQFF. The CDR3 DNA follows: TGTGCCAGCAGCCACCTTGGAGCAGGAGACAATGAGCAGTTCTTC. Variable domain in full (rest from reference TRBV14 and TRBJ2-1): EAGVTQFPSHSVIEKGQTVTLRCDPISGHDNLYWYRRVMGKEIKFLLHFVKESKQDESGMPNNRFLAERTGGTYSTLKVQPAELEDSGVYFCASSHLGAGDNEQFFGPGTRLTVL.

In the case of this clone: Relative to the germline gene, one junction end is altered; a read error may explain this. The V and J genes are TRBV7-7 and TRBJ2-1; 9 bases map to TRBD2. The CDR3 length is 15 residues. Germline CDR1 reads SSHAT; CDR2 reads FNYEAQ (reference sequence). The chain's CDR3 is CASSLRLAAYNEQFF. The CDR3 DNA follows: TGTGCTAGCAGCTTAAGACTAGCGGCCTACAATGAGCAGTTCTTC.

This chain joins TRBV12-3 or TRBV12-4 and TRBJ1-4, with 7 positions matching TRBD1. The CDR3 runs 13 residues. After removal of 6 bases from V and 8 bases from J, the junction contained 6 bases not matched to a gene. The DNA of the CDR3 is TGTGCCAGCAGCGGACAGGTTCGCGAAAAACTGTTTTTT. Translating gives CASSGQVREKLFF.

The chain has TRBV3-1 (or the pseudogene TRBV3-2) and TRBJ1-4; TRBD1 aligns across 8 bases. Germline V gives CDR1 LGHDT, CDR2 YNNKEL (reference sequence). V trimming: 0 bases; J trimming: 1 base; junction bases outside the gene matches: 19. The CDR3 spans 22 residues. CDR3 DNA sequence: TGTGCCAGCAGCCAAGATCAGGGCTGTCCAGGGGGCGCTTATCTAACTAATGAAAAACTGTTTTTT. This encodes CASSQDQGCPGGAYLTNEKLFF.

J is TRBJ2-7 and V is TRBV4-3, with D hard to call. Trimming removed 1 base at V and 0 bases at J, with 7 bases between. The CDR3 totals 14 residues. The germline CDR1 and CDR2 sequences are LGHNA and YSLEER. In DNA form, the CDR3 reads TGCGCCAGCAGCCAAGGAAGGACCTCCTACGAGCAGTACTTC. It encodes CASSQGRTSYEQYF.

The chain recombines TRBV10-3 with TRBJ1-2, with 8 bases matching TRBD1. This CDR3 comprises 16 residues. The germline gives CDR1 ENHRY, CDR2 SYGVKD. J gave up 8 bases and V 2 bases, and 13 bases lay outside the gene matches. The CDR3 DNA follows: TGTGCCATCAGTGAGCCCCGACAGGGGCGAACGGAAGGCTACACCTTC. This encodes CAISEPRQGRTEGYTF.

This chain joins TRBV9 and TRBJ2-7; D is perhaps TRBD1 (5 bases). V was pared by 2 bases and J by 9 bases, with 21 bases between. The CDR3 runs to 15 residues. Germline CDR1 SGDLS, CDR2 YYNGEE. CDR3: CASSVLEAAVQGQYF. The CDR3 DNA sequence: TGTGCCAGCAGCGTCCTTGAGGCGGCGGTTCAGGGGCAGTACTTC. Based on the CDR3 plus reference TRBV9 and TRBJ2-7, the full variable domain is DSGVTQTPKHLITATGQRVTLRCSPRSGDLSVYWYQQSLDQGLQFLIQYYNGEERAKGNILERFSAQQFPDLHSELNLSSLELGDSALYFCASSVLEAAVQGQYFGPGTRLTVT.

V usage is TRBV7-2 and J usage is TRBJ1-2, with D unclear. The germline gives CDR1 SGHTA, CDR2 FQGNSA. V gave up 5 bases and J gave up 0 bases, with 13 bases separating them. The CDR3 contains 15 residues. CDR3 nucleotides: TGTGCCAGCAGCGCCGAGCGGCTAGCTAACTATGGCTACACCTTC. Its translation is CASSAERLANYGYTF.

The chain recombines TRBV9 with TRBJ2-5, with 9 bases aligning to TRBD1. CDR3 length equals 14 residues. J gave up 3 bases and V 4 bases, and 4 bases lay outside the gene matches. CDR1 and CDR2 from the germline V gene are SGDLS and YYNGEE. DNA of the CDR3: TGTGCCAGCAGCCCTAGGACAGGGGAAGAGACCCAGTACTTC. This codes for CASSPRTGEETQYF.

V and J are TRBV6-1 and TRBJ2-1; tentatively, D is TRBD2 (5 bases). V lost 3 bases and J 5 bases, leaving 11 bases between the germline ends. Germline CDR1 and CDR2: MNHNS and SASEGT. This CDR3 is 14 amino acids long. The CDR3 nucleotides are TGTGCCAGCAGTGAGGTCGGGATGGACAATGAGCAGTTCTTC. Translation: CASSEVGMDNEQFF.